The T cell receptor beta chain under discussion was sequenced for a study of T-cell memory formation after mild COVID-19. Overall study findings and caveats: Most CD4+ clones that shrank were in CM and EM, while CD8+ ones turned up in EMRA. Pre-infection memory contained some responding clones, which suggested that cross-reactive memory had joined. Clones contracting day 15 to 85 were balanced CD4/CD8; later expanders leaned CD4+.

On this clonotype itself: Antigen unknown.

CDR3 size: 13 residues. Germline V gene lookup returns CDR1 SGHAT and CDR2 FQDESV (reference sequence). V lost 2 bases and J 3 bases, leaving 8 bases between the germline ends. TCRdb analysed the 5' RACE reads with MiXCR anew, one entry per CDR3 protein. Of approximately 150,000 distinct CDR3 sequences listed, approximately 5.7% are singletons. Specimen: PBMCs or a T cell subset sorted from them (not recorded which). The receptor's source is an adult woman who had mild COVID-19 (a few samples of this study predate the infection). Cell type and time point are not known. The chain links TRBV11-1 to TRBJ2-7; perhaps TRBD1 as D (6 bases). CDR3 region: CASSLFRGYEQYF. DNA of the CDR3: TGTGCCAGCAGCTTATTCAGGGGCTACGAGCAGTACTTC. Drawing the rest from reference TRBV11-1 and TRBJ2-7, the complete variable domain is EAEVAQSPRYKITEKSQAVAFWCDPISGHATLYWYRQILGQGPELLVQFQDESVVDDSQLPKDRFSAERLKGVDSTLKIQPAELGDSAMYLCASSLFRGYEQYFGPGTRLTVT.